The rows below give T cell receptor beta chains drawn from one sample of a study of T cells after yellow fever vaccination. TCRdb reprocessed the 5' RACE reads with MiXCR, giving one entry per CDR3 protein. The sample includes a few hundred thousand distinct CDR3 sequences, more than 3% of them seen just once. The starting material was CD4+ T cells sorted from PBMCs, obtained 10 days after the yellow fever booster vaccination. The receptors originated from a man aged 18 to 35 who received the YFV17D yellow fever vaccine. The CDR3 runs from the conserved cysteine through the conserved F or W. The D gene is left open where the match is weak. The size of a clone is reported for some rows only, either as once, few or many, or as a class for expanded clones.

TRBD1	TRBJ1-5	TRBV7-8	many	TGTGCCAGCGACGATAGACAGGGGGCCCTTCAGCCCCAGCATTTT	CASDDRQGALQPQHF
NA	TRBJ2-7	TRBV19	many	TGTGCCAGTAGTATACGGTTGGGTCAGGGGCGTTACGAGCAGTACTTC	CASSIRLGQGRYEQYF
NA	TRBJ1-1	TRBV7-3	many	TGTGCCAGCAGCTTAAACGGTGGGGACACTGAAGCTTTCTTT	CASSLNGGDTEAFF
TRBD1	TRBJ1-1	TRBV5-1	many	TGCGCCAGCAGCCCTCAGACAGGGGGGAGTAACACTGAAGCTTTCTTT	CASSPQTGGSNTEAFF
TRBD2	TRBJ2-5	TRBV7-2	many	TGTGCCAGCAGTCGCGTCGGGACTAGCGGCGAGACCCAGTACTTC	CASSRVGTSGETQYF
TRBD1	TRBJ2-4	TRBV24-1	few	TGTGCCACCAGTGATTTGCGGTACAGGGGGCAGGCCAAAAACATTCAGTACTTC	CATSDLRYRGQAKNIQYF
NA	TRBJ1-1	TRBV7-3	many	TGTGCCAGCAGCTTAGCTATGAACACTGAAGCTTTCTTT	CASSLAMNTEAFF
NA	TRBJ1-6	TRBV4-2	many	TGTGCCAGCAGCCAGGACAGATATAATTCACCCCTCCACTTT	CASSQDRYNSPLHF
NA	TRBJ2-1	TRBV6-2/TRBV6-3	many	TGTGCCAGCACTCCATATAACCGGGACATGAGCTCCTACAATGAGCAGTTCTTC	CASTPYNRDMSSYNEQFF
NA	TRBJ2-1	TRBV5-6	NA	TGTGCCAGCAGCCTCCTAGTGGGGGAGCAGTTCTTC	CASSLLVGEQFF
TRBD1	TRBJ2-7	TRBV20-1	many	TGCAGTGCTAGACCACAGGGGTTGACCTACGAGCAGTACTTC	CSARPQGLTYEQYF
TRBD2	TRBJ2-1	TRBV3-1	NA	TGTGCCAGCAGCCAAGACGGGACTAGGCCTTTTTGGAATGAGCAGTTCTTC	CASSQDGTRPFWNEQFF
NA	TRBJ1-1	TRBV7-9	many	TGTGCCAGCAGCTACTTCCGACCGCAGATTGAGGCTTTCTTT	CASSYFRPQIEAFF
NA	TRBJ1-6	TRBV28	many	TGTGCCAGCAGTTTAGTCGGAAACACGCGGAATTCACCCCTCCACTTT	CASSLVGNTRNSPLHF
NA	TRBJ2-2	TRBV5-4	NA	TGTGCCAGCAGCTTCAGGGAGACCGGGGAGCTGTTTTTT	CASSFRETGELFF
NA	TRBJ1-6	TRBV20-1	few	TGCAGTGCTAGAGCGTTCGGTGGGAATTCACCCCTCCACTTT	CSARAFGGNSPLHF
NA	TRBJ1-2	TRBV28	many	TGTGCCAGCAGTCCCGCAGGGGAACGGAATGGCTACACCTTC	CASSPAGERNGYTF
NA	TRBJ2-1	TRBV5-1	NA	TGCGCCAGCAGCCACGGGACTCGCTACAATGAGCAGTTCTTC	CASSHGTRYNEQFF
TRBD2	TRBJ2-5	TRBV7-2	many	TGTGCCAGCAGCTTCTCTGGTAGCGGGGTCGAGACCCAGTACTTC	CASSFSGSGVETQYF
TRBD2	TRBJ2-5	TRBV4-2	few	TGTGCCAGCAGCCCACTAAGGTCTAGCGGGGGTGGGGACTTCGGAGAGACCCAGTACTTC	CASSPLRSSGGGDFGETQYF
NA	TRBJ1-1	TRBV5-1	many	TGCGCCAGCAGCTTGGGAGCCCAGACTGAAGCTTTCTTT	CASSLGAQTEAFF
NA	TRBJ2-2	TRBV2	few	TGTGCCAGCAGACAAAACAGGGGAGGCACCGGGGAGCTGTTTTTT	CASRQNRGGTGELFF
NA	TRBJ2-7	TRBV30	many	TGTGCCTGCCCGGGGACAACAAACTACGAGCAGTACTTC	CACPGTTNYEQYF
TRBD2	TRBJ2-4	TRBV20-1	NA	TGCAGTGCTCCCAGGGCGGGGGGCAAAAACATTCAGTACTTC	CSAPRAGGKNIQYF
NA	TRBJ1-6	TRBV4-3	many	TGCGCCAGCAGCCAAGCGGTAAACTCCTATAATTCACCCCTCCACTTT	CASSQAVNSYNSPLHF
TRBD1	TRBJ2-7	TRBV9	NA	TGTGCCAGCAGCGTAGGAACGGGACAGGGTAACCACGAGCAGTACTTC	CASSVGTGQGNHEQYF
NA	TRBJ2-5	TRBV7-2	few	TGTGCCAGCAGCTTAACCCGCACCAAGACCCAGTACTTC	CASSLTRTKTQYF
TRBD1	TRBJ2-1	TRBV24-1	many	TGTGCCACCAGTGACTCAGACAGGGCCCCCTACAATGAGCAGTTCTTC	CATSDSDRAPYNEQFF
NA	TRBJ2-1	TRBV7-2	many	TGTGCCAGCAGTTTTTCTCTAGGCGATGAGCAGTTCTTC	CASSFSLGDEQFF
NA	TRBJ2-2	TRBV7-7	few	TGTGCTAGCAGACCACAGGGCTTAGGGTCCGGGGAGCTGTTTTTT	CASRPQGLGSGELFF
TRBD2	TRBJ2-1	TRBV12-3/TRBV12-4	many	TGTGCCAGCACCAAGGGACTAGCGGGGGATGAGCAGTTCTTC	CASTKGLAGDEQFF
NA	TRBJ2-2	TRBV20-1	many	TGCAGTGCTAGAGTCCTAGCCGGCACCGGGGAGCTGTTTTTT	CSARVLAGTGELFF
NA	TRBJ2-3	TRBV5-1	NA	TGCGCCACCGCAGCCGGCATTGTAGGGGATACGCAGTATTTT	CATAAGIVGDTQYF
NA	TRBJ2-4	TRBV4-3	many	TGCGCCAGCAGCCAAGTTGTGGGAGGGACATACATTCAGTACTTC	CASSQVVGGTYIQYF
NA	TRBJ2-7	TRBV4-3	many	TGCGCCAGCAGCCAAGACCACAGGCTGGGAGCCGAGCAGTACTTC	CASSQDHRLGAEQYF
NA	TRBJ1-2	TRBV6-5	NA	TGTGCCAGCAGGCGAATCCGATTAGGGGAAAACTATGGCTACACCTTC	CASRRIRLGENYGYTF
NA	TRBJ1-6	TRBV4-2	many	TGTGCCAGCAGCCCCATGAAGGGGGACCTTAATAATTCACCCCTCCACTTT	CASSPMKGDLNNSPLHF
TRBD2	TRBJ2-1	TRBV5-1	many	TGCGCCAGCAGCTTGGCCCTAGCGGGGGCCAATGAGCAGTTCTTC	CASSLALAGANEQFF
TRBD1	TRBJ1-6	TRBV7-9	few	TGTGCCAGCGGCCGGGACAGGGAAAGTAATTCACCCCTCCACTTT	CASGRDRESNSPLHF
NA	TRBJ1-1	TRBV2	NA	TGTGCCAGCACCCTGCAGGGGAAAGGGACTGAAGCTTTCTTT	CASTLQGKGTEAFF
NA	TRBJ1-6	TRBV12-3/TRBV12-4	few	TGTGCCAGCAGTTTACGGGGGGCGTGGGGATCACCCCTCCACTTT	CASSLRGAWGSPLHF
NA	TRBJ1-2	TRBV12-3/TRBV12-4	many	TGTGCCAGCAGTTTTCCCTCCAGGAGACATCATGGCTACACCTTC	CASSFPSRRHHGYTF
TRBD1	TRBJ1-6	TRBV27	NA	TGTGCCAGCAGTGGTGACAGGGGGGCTTCACCCCTCCACTTT	CASSGDRGASPLHF
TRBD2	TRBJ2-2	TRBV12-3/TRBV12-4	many	TGTGCCAGCGGCTGGGCTAGCGGGGGATTCGGGGAGCTGTTTTTT	CASGWASGGFGELFF
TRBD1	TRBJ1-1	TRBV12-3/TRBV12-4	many	TGTGCCAGCAGTTTAACCGGGACAGCCTTCACTGAAGCTTTCTTT	CASSLTGTAFTEAFF
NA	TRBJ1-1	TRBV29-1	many	TGCAGCGTCCAAGGACAGTTGAACACTGAAGCTTTCTTT	CSVQGQLNTEAFF
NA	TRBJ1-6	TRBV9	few	TGTGCCAGCAGCGTAGAAGGGAATCCACCCCTCCACTTT	CASSVEGNPPLHF
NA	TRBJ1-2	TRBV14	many	TGTGCCAGCAGCCAAGACGACCGGCGCCTTGGCTACACCTTC	CASSQDDRRLGYTF
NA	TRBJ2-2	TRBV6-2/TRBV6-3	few	TGTGCCAGCACCCGCCTGGGGCTCGGCACCGGGGAGCTGTTTTTT	CASTRLGLGTGELFF
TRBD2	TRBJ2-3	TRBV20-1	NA	TGCAGTGCTTCCTACGTTGTCGGGGGGGCCCTCTCCAACACAGATACGCAGTATTTT	CSASYVVGGALSNTDTQYF
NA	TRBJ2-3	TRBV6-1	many	TGTGCCAGCTTTGTACGCACAGATACGCAGTATTTT	CASFVRTDTQYF